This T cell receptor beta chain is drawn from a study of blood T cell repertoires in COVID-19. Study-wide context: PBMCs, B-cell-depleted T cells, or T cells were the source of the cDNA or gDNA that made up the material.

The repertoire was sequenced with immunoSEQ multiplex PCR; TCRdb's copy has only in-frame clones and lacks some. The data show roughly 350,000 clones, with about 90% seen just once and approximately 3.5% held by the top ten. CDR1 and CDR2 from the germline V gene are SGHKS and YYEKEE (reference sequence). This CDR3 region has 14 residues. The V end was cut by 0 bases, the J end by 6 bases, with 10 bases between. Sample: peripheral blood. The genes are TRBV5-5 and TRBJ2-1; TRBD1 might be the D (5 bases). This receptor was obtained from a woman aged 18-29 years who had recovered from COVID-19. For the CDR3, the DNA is TGTGCCAGCAGCTTGGAAGGGGCGACCAATGAGCAGTTCTTC. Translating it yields CASSLEGATNEQFF. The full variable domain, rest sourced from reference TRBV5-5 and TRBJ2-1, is DAGVTQSPTHLIKTRGQQVTLRCSPISGHKSVSWYQQVLGQGPQFIFQYYEKEERGRGNFPDRFSARQFPNYSSELNVNALLLGDSALYLCASSLEGATNEQFFGPGTRLTVL.